This T cell receptor beta chain was identified in a study of shared clonotypes between healthy human individuals. CDR3 length equals 15 residues. CDR1 is MGHRA, CDR2 YSYEKL, per germline. V was clipped by 0 bases and J by 4 bases, with 10 bases between them. The donor population consisted of healthy HIV-negative adults with no recent acute infections or vaccinations. Produced via immunoSEQ multiplex PCR; TCRdb's table is partial and in-frame only. Of about 450,000 clones listed, 70% to 80% are singletons. This sequence originates from a woman aged 40 to 50 in good health. Some clones in this sample may be carry-over from other donors' samples. The chain carries TRBV4-1 and TRBJ1-5, with a possible D match to TRBD1 (6 bases). Sequenced material: PBMCs. The CDR3 DNA reads as TGCGCCAGCAGCCAAGAGGCAGGGGTGAATCAGCCCCAGCATTTT. The encoded protein is CASSQEAGVNQPQHF.